These 30 T cell receptor beta chains were all obtained from the same sample, sequenced in a study of blood T cell repertoires in COVID-19. This table comes from immunoSEQ multiplex PCR, and its TCRdb copy is limited to in-frame clones, with some not included. The repertoire holds about 170,000 clones, with around 74% as singletons. Source material: peripheral blood. The receptors come from a woman of 80 years or more with acute or convalescent COVID-19.

The V and J genes are TRBV21-1 and TRBJ2-7; no check of the table's D call, TRBD2, against the DNA was made. TRBV21-1 is a pseudogene locus. The CDR3 is 15 residues long. For the CDR3, the DNA is TGTGCCAGCGGGAGTCTAGCGGGAGGACCCTACGAGCAGTACTTC. Translated: CASGSLAGGPYEQYF.

The chain has TRBV27 and TRBJ1-2; tentative D call: TRBD1 (6 bases). Trimming took 5 bases from V and 0 from J, leaving 13 bases between them. Germline CDR1 reads MNHEY; CDR2 reads SMNVEV (reference sequence). The CDR3 loop spans 15 amino acids. The CDR3 here is CASSPTGTSNYGYTF. In DNA form, the CDR3 reads TGTGCCAGCAGTCCTACAGGGACATCTAACTATGGCTACACCTTC.

The genes are TRBV19 and TRBJ2-7; a weak D match, TRBD1 (5 bases). V lost 3 bases to trimming and J lost 0 bases, with 12 bases between them. Germline V lookup: CDR1 LNHDA, CDR2 SQIVND (reference sequence). The length of the CDR3 is 15 residues. The CDR3 DNA reads as TGTGCCAGTAGTATGTCAGTAGGGGCCTCCTACGAGCAGTACTTC. Translating gives CASSMSVGASYEQYF.

The chain uses TRBV9 and TRBJ2-7, with 8 bases aligning to TRBD2. The CDR3 is 14 residues long. Germline V CDR1 and CDR2: SGDLS, YYNGEE. The trim removed 3 bases at V and 1 base at J, leaving 3 bases unmatched. Here the CDR3 DNA reads TGTGCCAGCAGCGCGGGACTAGTTTCCTACGAGCAGTACTTC. It codes for CASSAGLVSYEQYF.

The V and J genes are TRBV19 and TRBJ1-3, with D possibly matching TRBD1 (6 bases). V lost 5 bases to trimming and J lost 4 bases, with 9 bases between them. From germline, CDR1 is LNHDA and CDR2 SQIVND (reference sequence). The length of the CDR3 is 13 residues. CDR3 bases: TGTGCCAGTAGTCTGCAGGGGGGAAACACCATATATTTT. Its translation is CASSLQGGNTIYF. The variable domain in full, completed from reference TRBV19 and TRBJ1-3, reads DGGITQSPKYLFRKEGQNVTLSCEQNLNHDAMYWYRQDPGQGLRLIYYSQIVNDFQKGDIAEGYSVSREKKESFPLTVTSAQKNPTAFYLCASSLQGGNTIYFGEGSWLTVV.

The V call is TRBV28, the J call TRBJ1-6; 7 positions match TRBD1. V trimming: 8 bases; J trimming: 7 bases; junction bases outside the gene matches: 5. Per germline, CDR1 MDHEN and CDR2 SYDVKM. This CDR3 is 13 amino acids long. CDR3 nucleotide sequence: TGTGCCAGCGGGGGGACAGTGAATTCACCCCTCCACTTT. The encoded protein is CASGGTVNSPLHF.

The chain uses TRBV19 and TRBJ1-1; tentative D call: TRBD1 (6 bases). Trimming shortened V by 6 bases and J by 4 bases, and 12 bases separated the two germline ends. Germline V gene lookup returns CDR1 LNHDA and CDR2 SQIVND (reference sequence). The CDR3 is made up of 13 amino acids. CDR3 loop: CASRLQGFTEAFF. CDR3 bases: TGTGCCAGTAGATTACAGGGCTTCACTGAAGCTTTCTTT.

Only one count was recorded for this clone. This rearrangement joins TRBV6-5 to TRBJ2-7; the match to TRBD1 covers 7 bases. Germline CDR1 is MNHEY and CDR2 is SVGAGI. The CDR3 is 15 residues long. Trimming took 6 bases from V and 3 from J; bases not matched to a gene: 11. CDR3 nucleotide sequence: TGTGCCAGCAGCGGACAGGCGGACTTCCACTACGAGCAGTACTTC. This gives the protein CASSGQADFHYEQYF.

This clone was detected a few times. The chain joins TRBV10-3 to TRBJ2-2; TRBD1 agrees at 11 bases. The CDR3 covers 13 residues. CDR1 is ENHRY and CDR2 is SYGVKD in the germline V gene. V lost 8 bases and J lost 6; bases outside the gene matches: 2. Here the CDR3 DNA reads TGTGCCATCGCGGGACAGGGGGCCGGGGAGCTGTTTTTT. It yields the protein CAIAGQGAGELFF.

The rearrangement uses TRBV3-1 (or the pseudogene TRBV3-2) and TRBJ1-2, with 8 positions matching TRBD1. Germline V gene lookup returns CDR1 LGHDT and CDR2 YNNKEL (reference sequence). Trimming removed 5 bases from V and 6 bases from J; junction bases left unmatched: 8. The CDR3 length is 14 residues. CDR3 DNA sequence: TGTGCCAGCAGCAGCAGACAGGGGTGGGATGGCTACACCTTC. Encoded protein: CASSSRQGWDGYTF.

V gene TRBV6-1 combines with J gene TRBJ2-7; D is unclear. V gave up 1 base and J gave up 3 bases, with 7 bases separating them. The CDR3 runs 13 residues. Germline-derived CDR1 and CDR2 are MNHNS and SASEGT. CDR3 sequence: CASSEGANYEQYF. The CDR3 bases are TGTGCCAGCAGTGAAGGCGCGAACTACGAGCAGTACTTC.

The rearrangement uses TRBV9 and TRBJ2-3; TRBD2 matches 10 bases. V was clipped by 3 bases and J by 5 bases; unmatched bases: 9. The CDR3 has 16 amino acids. Germline CDR1 SGDLS, CDR2 YYNGEE. CDR3 DNA sequence: TGTGCCAGCAGCGCCGGGACTAGCGACGTCGTAGATACGCAGTATTTT. This sequence encodes CASSAGTSDVVDTQYF.

The gene calls are TRBV12-2 and TRBJ1-5; the D call in the table, TRBD1, was not verified against the DNA. TRBV12-2 is annotated as a pseudogene. The CDR3 is made up of 17 amino acids. The CDR3 DNA sequence: TGTGCAAGTCGCCTGGGCCCAGGGACAGAGAGCAATCAGCCCCAGCATTTT. It encodes CASRLGPGTESNQPQHF.

In its sample, this clone was seen once. This chain connects TRBV21-1 to TRBJ2-1; the table's TRBD1 call for D was not verified on the DNA. TRBV21-1 is designated a pseudogene. The length of the CDR3 is 14 residues. The CDR3 sequence is CASSKDPRGNEQFF. The CDR3 DNA sequence: TGTGCCAGCAGCAAAGACCCGAGGGGGAATGAGCAGTTCTTC.

The gene calls are TRBV5-4 and TRBJ2-1; tentatively, D is TRBD2 (6 bases). V was pared by 0 bases and J by 2 bases, with 12 bases between. CDR3 length: 16 amino acids. Germline V lookup: CDR1 SGHNT, CDR2 YYREEE (reference sequence). CDR3 residues: CASSLGPGLPYNEQFF. CDR3 bases: TGTGCCAGCAGCTTGGGGCCGGGACTTCCCTACAATGAGCAGTTCTTC.

The V call is TRBV11-2, the J call TRBJ2-2, with TRBD2 identical over 9 bases. The CDR3 totals 17 residues. The germline CDR1 and CDR2 sequences are SGHAT and FQNNGV. J gave up 0 bases and V 2 bases, and 4 bases lay outside the gene matches. CDR3 sequence reads: CASSLRLADANTGELFF. DNA of the CDR3: TGTGCCAGCAGCTTACGACTAGCGGACGCGAACACCGGGGAGCTGTTTTTT.

The chain has TRBV4-3 and TRBJ2-1, with 9 bases aligning to TRBD2. CDR1 LGHNA and CDR2 YSLEER come from the germline V gene. The V segment lost 0 bases and the J segment 0 bases; nucleotides outside the gene matches: 9. The CDR3 is 19 residues long. CDR3 sequence (DNA): TGCGCCAGCAGCCAAGATCCTAGCGGGATCTTCAGCTCCTACAATGAGCAGTTCTTC. Translated: CASSQDPSGIFSSYNEQFF.

This sequence joins TRBV5-1 and TRBJ2-1; 7 bases agree with TRBD2. Losses at the gene ends were 2 bases for V and 4 bases for J; bases not matched to a gene: 3. The CDR3 runs 14 residues. Germline lookup yields CDR1 SGHRS and CDR2 YFSETQ. The CDR3 region is CASSLSGAYNEQFF. For the CDR3, the DNA is TGCGCCAGCAGCTTAAGCGGGGCGTACAATGAGCAGTTCTTC.

This clone appeared a few times. The chain recombines TRBV7-2 with TRBJ1-4; D is possibly TRBD1 (5 bases). V lost 5 bases to trimming and J lost 8 bases, with 15 bases between them. The CDR3 has 14 amino acids. CDR1 and CDR2 (germline): SGHTA, FQGNSA. In DNA form, the CDR3 reads TGTGCCAGCAGCCTACAATCCGGGGGGGAAAAACTGTTTTTT. Amino acids: CASSLQSGGEKLFF.

The chain joins TRBV7-2 to TRBJ1-6, with 7 bases matching TRBD1. CDR3 length: 16 amino acids. V lost 2 bases and J lost 7; bases outside the gene matches: 8. CDR1 and CDR2 from the germline V gene are SGHTA and FQGNSA. For the CDR3, the DNA is TGTGCCAGCAGCTTATCCCAGGGGGGTGCGAATTCACCCCTCCACTTT. The encoded protein is CASSLSQGGANSPLHF. Combining the CDR3 with reference TRBV7-2 and TRBJ1-6 gives the whole variable domain GAGVSQSPSNKVTEKGKDVELRCDPISGHTALYWYRQSLGQGLEFLIYFQGNSAPDKSGLPSDRFSAERTGGSVSTLTIQRTQQEDSAVYLCASSLSQGGANSPLHFGNGTRLTVT.

V and J are TRBV20-1 and TRBJ1-5; D unclear. The CDR3 spans 11 residues. Trimming shortened V by 3 bases and J by 9 bases, and 9 bases separated the two germline ends. CDR1 and CDR2 from the germline V gene are DFQATT and SNEGSKA (reference sequence). The CDR3 DNA reads as TGCAGTGCTAGTTCTGGGCTGCCCCAGCATTTT. Amino acid sequence: CSASSGLPQHF.

The chain uses TRBV11-3 and TRBJ2-1, with TRBD1 matching 7 bases. Germline V gene lookup returns CDR1 SGHNT and CDR2 YENEEA. The CDR3 is made up of 17 amino acids. Trimming took 4 bases from V and 1 from J; bases not matched to a gene: 10. DNA for the CDR3: TGTGCCAGCAGCTCCCGGTGGGGGACAGTTTCCTACAATGAGCAGTTCTTC. Its protein is CASSSRWGTVSYNEQFF.

This clone occurred once. The V call is TRBV29-1, the J call TRBJ2-6, with D tentatively TRBD1 (5 bases). Between the trimmed V and J ends, which lost 2 bases and 0 bases, there was a span of 11 bases. Per germline, CDR1 SQVTM and CDR2 ANQGSEA. This CDR3 spans 16 amino acids. Here the CDR3 reads CSVEKDTASGANVLTF. The CDR3 DNA is TGCAGCGTTGAAAAGGACACGGCCTCTGGGGCCAACGTCCTGACTTTC.

The chain joins TRBV6-1 to TRBJ1-6, with D possibly being TRBD1 (5 bases). V lost 3 bases to trimming and J lost 7 bases, with 10 bases between them. Germline assignment: CDR1 MNHNS and CDR2 SASEGT. The CDR3 is 14 amino acids. The CDR3 reads CASSEGQGNSPLHF. DNA of the CDR3: TGTGCCAGCAGTGAGGGTCAGGGAAATTCACCCCTCCACTTT.

CDR3 sequence reads: CASSLGNHGLAVYEQYF. CDR3 bases: TGTGCCAGCAGCTTAGGTAATCACGGACTAGCGGTTTACGAGCAGTACTTC. V gene TRBV7-8 combines with J gene TRBJ2-7, with TRBD2 identical over 10 bases. In germline, CDR1 is SGHVS, CDR2 FQNEAQ. The V and J ends lost 1 base and 4 bases, in that order; junction bases with no gene match: 10. CDR3 length: 17 amino acids.

This clone was seen only a few times. This chain links TRBV6-2 or TRBV6-3 with TRBJ2-3; no reliable D call. Trimming pared 2 bases from V and 5 bases from J, leaving 5 bases between. The CDR3 has 12 residues. From germline, CDR1 is MNHEY and CDR2 SVGEGT. Written as DNA, the CDR3 is TGTGCCAGCAGTTACCCAGGAGATACGCAGTATTTT. Protein sequence: CASSYPGDTQYF.

The genes are TRBV7-6 and TRBJ2-3, with TRBD1 identical over 8 bases. CDR3 length: 16 amino acids. CDR1 is SGHVS, CDR2 FNYEAQ, per germline. V was clipped by 3 bases and J by 4 bases; unmatched bases: 9. This CDR3 reads CASSFRTGSSPDTQYF. Here the CDR3 DNA reads TGTGCCAGCAGCTTCAGGACAGGGTCTAGTCCAGATACGCAGTATTTT. The full variable domain, rest sourced from reference TRBV7-6 and TRBJ2-3, is GAGVSQSPRYKVTKRGQDVALRCDPISGHVSLYWYRQALGQGPEFLTYFNYEAQQDKSGLPNDRFSAERPEGSISTLTIQRTEQRDSAMYRCASSFRTGSSPDTQYFGPGTRLTVL.

The CDR3: CATSRARTIGSNQPQHF. CDR3 DNA: TGTGCCACCAGCAGAGCCCGGACTATAGGAAGCAATCAGCCCCAGCATTTT. The chain combines TRBV15 with TRBJ1-5; D is unclear. The ends were cut back, 1 base at V and 1 base at J, with 14 bases in the middle. The CDR3 has 17 amino acids. CDR1 is LNHNV, CDR2 YYDKDF, per germline (reference sequence).

V gene TRBV4-3 combines with J gene TRBJ1-5; D ambiguous. Trimming removed 1 base at V and 2 bases at J, with 9 bases between. The CDR3 covers 15 residues. Germline loops: CDR1 LGHNA, CDR2 YSLEER. In nucleotides, the CDR3 is TGCGCCAGCAGCCAAGGAGGTGAGGGCAATCAGCCCCAGCATTTT. As protein: CASSQGGEGNQPQHF.

J is TRBJ1-1 and V is TRBV28; 8 bases map to TRBD1. The CDR3 runs 16 residues. V lost 4 bases, J lost 1 base, and 8 bases stayed unmatched. CDR1 and CDR2 from the germline V gene are MDHEN and SYDVKM. The DNA of the CDR3 is TGTGCCAGCAGTTCCCCGGGACAGGTGGCGAACACTGAAGCTTTCTTT. Residues: CASSSPGQVANTEAFF.